This TCR beta chain came from a study of blood T cell repertoires in COVID-19. TCRdb's table, derived via immunoSEQ multiplex PCR, lists solely in-frame clones and lacks some. The sample consists of 300,000 or so clones, about 85% of them appearing once. CDR1 is DFQATT and CDR2 is SNEGSKA in the germline V gene (reference sequence). V shed 5 bases and J shed 9 bases, with 11 bases lying between them. This CDR3 has 11 residues. The receptor comes from a woman in her thirties who had recovered from COVID-19. V gene TRBV20-1 combines with J gene TRBJ2-1, with D maybe TRBD1 (5 bases). Source material: PBMCs or T cells enriched from blood (not recorded which). The CDR3 sequence: CSAPGLGEQFF. CDR3 bases: TGCAGTGCTCCAGGGCTGGGTGAGCAGTTCTTC.